Presented here are 27 T cell receptor beta chains from one specimen sequenced in a study of blood T cell repertoires in COVID-19 (dated by TCRdb to 2020 to 2021). Receptor libraries were prepared by the immunoSEQ multiplex PCR assay. Here the immuneACCESS table is served through TCRdb, limited to in-frame sequences with V and J called. Missing clones are a known gap in these copies; in checked studies unresolved V genes cover under half, and the rest lacks a known reason. For this sample there are around 130,000 clones; around 86% appear just once. The top ten clones comprise roughly 9.7% of the sample. The sequenced material came from peripheral blood. The receptors were gathered from a man aged 35-49 years with active or convalescent COVID-19.

The chain couples TRBV18 to TRBJ2-3; TRBD2 is a possible D gene (6 bases). Trimming shortened V by 5 bases and J by 2 bases, and 11 bases separated the two germline ends. Germline V lookup: CDR1 KGHSH, CDR2 LQKENI. The CDR3 contains 14 residues. The CDR3: CASSTRTNTDTQYF. In DNA, the CDR3 is TGTGCCAGCTCAACCAGGACTAACACAGATACGCAGTATTTT.

The chain carries TRBV7-8 and TRBJ1-3; D remains unclear. The CDR3 covers 16 residues. V lost 6 bases and J 0 bases, leaving 15 bases between the germline ends. Germline CDR1 SGHVS, CDR2 FQNEAQ. The CDR3 region has the DNA TGTGCCAGCAGTCTAATAACTAAAAGCTCTGGAAACACCATATATTTT. The encoded protein is CASSLITKSSGNTIYF. Full variable domain (rest looked up from reference TRBV7-8 and TRBJ1-3): GAGVSQSPRYKVAKRGQDVALRCDPISGHVSLFWYQQALGQGPEFLTYFQNEAQLDKSGLPSDRFFAERPEGSVSTLKIQRTQQEDSAVYLCASSLITKSSGNTIYFGEGSWLTVV.

The chain is built from TRBV7-2 and TRBJ2-1; D possibly corresponds to TRBD2 (6 bases). Trimming removed 0 bases from V and 1 base from J, with 7 bases in between. CDR1 is SGHTA, CDR2 FQGNSA, per germline. The CDR3 runs to 15 residues. For the CDR3, the DNA is TGTGCCAGCAGCTTAGCGGCGGGGTCCTACAATGAGCAGTTCTTC. Translated: CASSLAAGSYNEQFF.

This rearrangement joins TRBV11-2 to TRBJ2-7, with D possibly being TRBD1 (8 bases). V dropped 8 bases and J dropped 7 bases, with 27 bases sitting between them. Germline assignment: CDR1 SGHAT and CDR2 FQNNGV. This CDR3 has 16 residues. The CDR3: CASLRNVQGAAGEQYF. CDR3 nucleotides: TGTGCCAGCCTCAGAAACGTCCAGGGGGCAGCGGGGGAGCAGTACTTC.

The V and J genes are TRBV6-5 and TRBJ2-7; 15 bases map to TRBD2. After removal of 4 bases from V and 3 bases from J, the junction contained 4 bases not matched to a gene. CDR3 length: 16 amino acids. Per the germline V gene, CDR1 is MNHEY and CDR2 is SVGAGI. The CDR3 is CASSFGTSGGFYEQYF. The CDR3 DNA sequence: TGTGCCAGCAGTTTCGGGACTAGCGGGGGGTTCTACGAGCAGTACTTC.

The chain is built from TRBV9 and TRBJ2-3; 11 nucleotides align to TRBD2. Germline CDR1 SGDLS, CDR2 YYNGEE. Unmatched junction bases numbered 16, after V lost 4 bases and J lost 0 bases. The CDR3 has 20 residues. Here the CDR3 reads CASSPRGVAGGVTSTDTQYF. CDR3 in DNA: TGTGCCAGCAGCCCCCGCGGAGTAGCGGGGGGGGTTACTAGCACAGATACGCAGTATTTT.

The V call is TRBV6-5, the J call TRBJ1-1; the D is unclear. CDR3 length: 12 residues. The germline gives CDR1 MNHEY, CDR2 SVGAGI. V was shortened by 6 bases and J by 5 bases, with 10 bases between the two germline ends. DNA for the CDR3: TGTGCCAGCAGCCCAGGAACAACTGAAGCTTTCTTT. Encoded protein: CASSPGTTEAFF.

The chain carries TRBV6-2 or TRBV6-3 and TRBJ1-3; TRBD1 agrees at 11 bases. Germline trimming cut 2 bases from V and 0 bases from J; bases unmatched to any gene: 15. This CDR3 region has 21 residues. The germline V gene encodes CDR1 MNHEY and CDR2 SVGEGT. CDR3 in DNA: TGTGCCAGCAGTTACACTCGAGGACAGGGGGCGCCTACAATCTCTGGAAACACCATATATTTT. Its translation is CASSYTRGQGAPTISGNTIYF.

The chain combines TRBV4-1 with TRBJ2-7; D possibly corresponds to TRBD2 (5 bases). The V gene's germline CDR1 is MGHRA and CDR2 YSYEKL. V lost 0 bases, J lost 0 bases, and 27 bases lay in between. This CDR3 is built from 21 residues. The CDR3 nucleotides read TGCGCCAGCAGCCAAGACTCCTCGGGGATAGTCTACTCTTATAGCTCCTACGAGCAGTACTTC. This codes for CASSQDSSGIVYSYSSYEQYF.

This rearrangement joins TRBV14 to TRBJ1-6; 7 positions agree with TRBD1. The CDR3 totals 14 residues. From germline, CDR1 is SGHDN and CDR2 FVKESK. The V gene end was trimmed by 6 bases and the J gene end by 6 bases; junction bases not matched to a gene: 5. The CDR3 region is CASSSTGRNSPLHF. The CDR3 DNA reads as TGTGCCAGCAGTTCGACAGGGCGTAATTCACCCCTCCACTTT.

This chain uses TRBV11-1 with TRBJ1-1; 9 bases agree with TRBD1. CDR3 size: 13 residues. Looked up from germline, CDR1 is SGHAT and CDR2 is FQDESV (reference sequence). With 4 bases clipped from V and 10 bases from J, the junction kept 7 bases outside the gene matches. This chain's CDR3 is CASSSQGAWGAFF. CDR3 bases: TGTGCCAGCAGCTCACAGGGGGCCTGGGGAGCTTTCTTT.

CDR3 sequence reads: CASSLYSAQGVHEQYF. CDR3 coding DNA: TGTGCCAGCAGTTTATATTCAGCTCAGGGGGTCCACGAGCAGTACTTC. This sequence joins TRBV27 and TRBJ2-7; the match to TRBD1 covers 7 bases. V gave up 1 base and J gave up 5 bases; unmatched junction bases: 11. This CDR3 spans 16 amino acids. Germline V gene sequence: CDR1 MNHEY, CDR2 SMNVEV (reference sequence).

The V call is TRBV5-1, the J call TRBJ1-1; D is undetermined. The V and J ends lost 1 base and 5 bases respectively, with 9 bases between them. The CDR3 loop spans 13 amino acids. Germline lookup yields CDR1 SGHRS and CDR2 YFSETQ. The CDR3 nucleotides read TGCGCCAGCAGCTTGCAGGAAAGGACTGAAGCTTTCTTT. The encoded protein is CASSLQERTEAFF.

This chain connects TRBV30 to TRBJ2-3; TRBD2 matches 10 bases. Germline V gene data show CDR1 as GTSNPN and CDR2 as SVGIG (reference sequence). V lost 1 base to trimming and J lost 3 bases; unmatched junction nucleotides: 4. CDR3 length equals 15 residues. CDR3 DNA: TGTGCCTGGAGTGCCCAACTAGCGGGGACAGATACGCAGTATTTT. This codes for CAWSAQLAGTDTQYF.

This rearrangement joins TRBV10-3 to TRBJ2-3; 7 bases line up with TRBD1. The CDR3 sequence is 14 residues long. Unmatched junction bases numbered 6, after V lost 3 bases and J lost 6 bases. Germline V lookup: CDR1 ENHRY, CDR2 SYGVKD. The CDR3 spells CAISDDRETDTQYF. CDR3 coding DNA: TGTGCCATCAGTGATGACAGGGAGACCGATACGCAGTATTTT.

CDR3 sequence: CASSSGSGGSTDTQYF. CDR3 coding DNA: TGTGCCAGCAGCTCGGGGTCTGGGGGGAGCACAGATACGCAGTATTTT. The J gene is TRBJ2-3, the V gene TRBV7-3, with D tentatively TRBD2 (6 bases). The length of the CDR3 is 16 residues. Per germline, CDR1 SGHTA and CDR2 FQGTGA. Trimming took 4 bases from V and 0 from J, leaving 14 bases between them.

This chain uses TRBV7-2 with TRBJ2-6; maybe TRBD1 (6 bases). Trimming left V 2 bases short and J 1 base short, with 18 bases between. CDR3 size: 19 residues. From germline, CDR1 is SGHTA and CDR2 FQGNSA. CDR3: CASSLKAGVVPSGANVLTF. The CDR3 DNA sequence: TGTGCCAGCAGCTTAAAGGCAGGGGTCGTACCATCTGGGGCCAACGTCCTGACTTTC. Full variable domain (remainder filled in from reference TRBV7-2 and TRBJ2-6): GAGVSQSPSNKVTEKGKDVELRCDPISGHTALYWYRQSLGQGLEFLIYFQGNSAPDKSGLPSDRFSAERTGGSVSTLTIQRTQQEDSAVYLCASSLKAGVVPSGANVLTFGAGSRLTVL.

The chain uses TRBV3-1 (or the pseudogene TRBV3-2) and TRBJ2-3; perhaps TRBD1 as D (5 bases). Germline CDR1 reads LGHDT; CDR2 reads YNNKEL (reference sequence). V lost 1 base and J 4 bases, leaving 9 bases between the germline ends. The CDR3 covers 14 residues. The CDR3: CASSQGRAADTQYF. CDR3 nucleotides: TGTGCCAGCAGCCAAGGCAGGGCGGCAGATACGCAGTATTTT.

This chain connects TRBV30 to TRBJ2-3; 8 bases line up with TRBD2. The CDR3 runs to 13 residues. Germline CDR1 GTSNPN, CDR2 SVGIG (reference sequence). V lost 4 bases, J lost 5 bases, and 5 bases stayed unmatched. The CDR3 loop reads CAWTQLAGDTQYF. DNA for the CDR3: TGTGCCTGGACCCAGCTAGCGGGAGATACGCAGTATTTT.

In its sample, this clone was seen a few times. The chain recombines TRBV27 with TRBJ1-1; D not certain. The germline CDR1 and CDR2 sequences are MNHEY and SMNVEV (reference sequence). Between the trimmed V and J ends, which lost 3 bases and 6 bases, there was a span of 11 bases. The CDR3 runs to 13 residues. DNA for the CDR3: TGTGCCAGCAGTTTCAATGGAGGAGCTGAAGCTTTCTTT. It is translated as CASSFNGGAEAFF.

The rearrangement links TRBV3-1 (or the pseudogene TRBV3-2) to TRBJ1-4; 10 bases fit TRBD1. V was pared by 1 base and J by 2 bases, with 1 base of the junction left unmatched. Germline V gene sequence: CDR1 LGHDT, CDR2 YNNKEL (reference sequence). The length of the CDR3 is 16 residues. The CDR3 sequence is CASSQGGQGTNEKLFF. The CDR3, as DNA: TGTGCCAGCAGCCAAGGGGGACAGGGGACTAATGAAAAACTGTTTTTT.

V and J are TRBV14 and TRBJ1-1; D call uncertain. The V end was cut by 4 bases, the J end by 4 bases, with 10 bases between. The CDR3 spans 13 residues. Germline V gene data show CDR1 as SGHDN and CDR2 as FVKESK. CDR3: CASSLQYITEAFF. The CDR3 region has the DNA TGTGCCAGCAGCCTCCAGTATATCACTGAAGCTTTCTTT.

This clone has a handful of counts. The chain recombines TRBV5-1 with TRBJ2-1; TRBD2 matches 9 bases. The J segment lost 5 bases and the V segment lost 1 base, leaving 13 bases of the junction unmatched. Germline-derived CDR1 and CDR2 are SGHRS and YFSETQ. CDR3 length equals 18 residues. The CDR3 here is CASSLQGYGTSSHNEQFF. The CDR3 DNA reads TGCGCCAGCAGCTTGCAAGGTTACGGGACTAGCTCACACAATGAGCAGTTCTTC.

V usage is TRBV9 and J usage is TRBJ2-1; 12 nucleotides line up with TRBD1. Germline CDR1 SGDLS, CDR2 YYNGEE. The CDR3 has 15 residues. J lost 8 bases, V lost 3 bases, and 6 bases had no gene match. The CDR3 spells CASSGGQGAFDEQFF. CDR3 coding DNA: TGTGCCAGCAGCGGGGGACAGGGGGCTTTCGATGAGCAGTTCTTC.

This sequence joins TRBV5-6 and TRBJ1-1; the match to TRBD1 covers 12 bases. J was trimmed by 4 bases and V by 7 bases; bases with no gene match: 5. The CDR3 sequence is 14 residues long. Germline-derived CDR1 and CDR2 are SGHDT and YYEEEE. The CDR3 nucleotides are TGTGCCAGCGGGGGGACAGGGGGCCCCACTGAAGCTTTCTTT. Its translation is CASGGTGGPTEAFF.

The chain recombines TRBV4-2 with TRBJ2-5; possibly TRBD2 for D (6 bases). There are 17 residues in the CDR3. Trimming pared 1 base from V and 2 bases from J, leaving 17 bases between. The germline gives CDR1 LGHNA, CDR2 YNFKEQ. The CDR3 bases are TGTGCCAGCAGCCAAGGCCCCTCGGGGACTGCACAAGAGACCCAGTACTTC. Amino acids: CASSQGPSGTAQETQYF.

The chain couples TRBV9 to TRBJ1-6; 7 bases fit TRBD1. The CDR3 consists of 12 residues. The V gene end was trimmed by 4 bases and the J gene end by 12 bases; junction bases not matched to a gene: 4. The germline V gene encodes CDR1 SGDLS and CDR2 YYNGEE. CDR3 nucleotide sequence: TGTGCCAGCAGCACACGACAGGGACCCCTCCACTTT. Its translation: CASSTRQGPLHF. The full variable domain, rest sourced from reference TRBV9 and TRBJ1-6, is DSGVTQTPKHLITATGQRVTLRCSPRSGDLSVYWYQQSLDQGLQFLIQYYNGEERAKGNILERFSAQQFPDLHSELNLSSLELGDSALYFCASSTRQGPLHFGNGTRLTVT.